A single sample gave rise to the 23 T cell receptor beta chains below, sequenced in a study of shared clonotypes between healthy human individuals. Produced via immunoSEQ multiplex PCR; TCRdb's table is partial and in-frame only. The sample lists around 2.5 million clones; approximately 93% were seen once. The sequencing input was naive CD4+ T cells from PBMCs. The subset is: CD45RA+ positively selected. Receptors originate from a man in his late teens or twenties in good health. Some clones in this sample may be carry-over from other donors' samples.

The CDR3 here is CASSQRGINQPQHF. CDR3 nucleotides: TGTGCCAGCAGCCAAAGGGGTATCAATCAGCCCCAGCATTTT. V usage is TRBV4-2 and J usage is TRBJ1-5, with D perhaps TRBD1 (5 bases). The ends were cut back, 2 bases at V and 3 bases at J, with 8 bases in the middle. Germline-derived CDR1 and CDR2 are LGHNA and YNFKEQ. CDR3 length: 14 residues.

This chain links TRBV30 with TRBJ2-2, with 9 bases aligning to TRBD2. Trimming removed 7 bases from V and 5 bases from J; junction bases left unmatched: 8. The CDR3 covers 14 residues. The germline gives CDR1 GTSNPN, CDR2 SVGIG (reference sequence). CDR3 loop: CASRGAGGTGELFF. For the CDR3, the DNA is TGTGCCTCCCGGGGAGCGGGGGGAACCGGGGAGCTGTTTTTT.

This clone was seen a single time. The V gene is TRBV7-3, the J gene TRBJ1-1, with no clear D. This CDR3 comprises 13 residues. V lost 4 bases and J 3 bases, leaving 9 bases between the germline ends. The V gene's germline CDR1 is SGHTA and CDR2 FQGTGA. In DNA, the CDR3 is TGTGCCAGCAGCTCCTACCATGACACTGAAGCTTTCTTT. Encoded protein: CASSSYHDTEAFF.

The chain joins TRBV28 to TRBJ2-2, with D possibly matching TRBD1 (6 bases). The germline V and J ends were trimmed by 1 base and 9 bases, with 15 bases remaining between them. Per germline, CDR1 MDHEN and CDR2 SYDVKM. The CDR3 is made up of 15 amino acids. As DNA, the CDR3 is TGTGCCAGCAGTTTATCAGGGGCATCGACAAGGGAGCTGTTTTTT. Translating gives CASSLSGASTRELFF.

This clone was seen only once. This sequence joins TRBV28 and TRBJ2-2; maybe TRBD2 (7 bases). The CDR3 sequence is 15 residues long. Germline V gives CDR1 MDHEN, CDR2 SYDVKM. V was pared by 6 bases and J by 3 bases, with 14 bases between. The CDR3 is CASRGGTLYTGELFF. The CDR3 region has the DNA TGTGCCAGCAGGGGGGGGACATTATACACCGGGGAGCTGTTTTTT.

The rearrangement joins TRBV28 to TRBJ1-2; no clear D. Germline CDR1 is MDHEN and CDR2 is SYDVKM. The V and J ends lost 6 bases and 8 bases respectively, with 13 bases between them. The CDR3 is 12 residues long. CDR3 coding DNA: TGTGCCAGCAGGCCGACCACGGAGGGCTACACCTTC. It yields the protein CASRPTTEGYTF.

Turning to this clone: The sample carries other DNA sequences with the same CDR3. The J gene is TRBJ2-1, the V gene TRBV7-2; 13 bases agree with TRBD2. The V and J ends lost 1 base and 5 bases, in that order; junction bases with no gene match: 2. The CDR3 loop spans 16 amino acids. CDR1 SGHTA and CDR2 FQGNSA come from the germline V gene. The CDR3 sequence: CASSLVGTSGNNEQFF. The CDR3 DNA reads as TGTGCCAGCAGCTTAGTCGGGACTAGCGGGAACAATGAGCAGTTCTTC.

The J gene is TRBJ2-4, the V gene TRBV5-6, with unresolved D. CDR3 length: 12 residues. CDR1 is SGHDT and CDR2 is YYEEEE in the germline V gene. V lost 0 bases and J lost 8, with 6 bases in between. The CDR3 DNA reads TGTGCCAGCAGCTTGGCCCAGGACATTCAGTACTTC. Its translation is CASSLAQDIQYF.

The chain links TRBV30 to TRBJ1-4; D is unclear. Germline V gene lookup returns CDR1 GTSNPN and CDR2 SVGIG (reference sequence). The CDR3 is 12 amino acids. The germline V and J ends were trimmed by 2 bases and 8 bases, with 9 bases remaining between them. In DNA form, the CDR3 reads TGTGCCTGGAGTCACATTAGGGAAAAACTGTTTTTT. It codes for CAWSHIREKLFF. The full variable domain, in which reference TRBV30 and TRBJ1-4 provide the parts outside the CDR3, is SQTIHQWPATLVQPVGSPLSLECTVEGTSNPNLYWYRQAAGRGLQLLFYSVGIGQISSEVPQNLSASRPQDRQFILSSKKLLLSDSGFYLCAWSHIREKLFFGSGTQLSVL.

The rearrangement joins TRBV20-1 to TRBJ1-2, with TRBD1 matching 11 bases. The CDR3 is 11 amino acids. Germline V gene sequence: CDR1 DFQATT, CDR2 SNEGSKA (reference sequence). In DNA form, the CDR3 reads TGCAGCGCAGGGGACAGGGGGGTCTACACCTTC. This gives the protein CSAGDRGVYTF.

The chain uses TRBV19 and TRBJ1-5, with 9 bases matching TRBD1. The CDR3 runs 14 residues. Germline CDR1 is LNHDA and CDR2 is SQIVND (reference sequence). Germline trimming cut 6 bases from V and 6 bases from J; bases unmatched to any gene: 6. As DNA, the CDR3 is TGTGCCAGTAGGCCGGGACAGGGTAGTCAGCCCCAGCATTTT. It encodes CASRPGQGSQPQHF.

V is TRBV7-3 and J is TRBJ1-1; 9 nucleotides line up with TRBD1. Germline CDR1 reads SGHTA; CDR2 reads FQGTGA. The ends lost 1 base at V and 5 bases at J; junction bases unmatched: 11. This CDR3 is built from 17 residues. The CDR3 nucleotides are TGTGCCAGCAGCTTAATTGGTACGACAGGGGGTTTGACTGAAGCTTTCTTT. It codes for CASSLIGTTGGLTEAFF.

This clone was recorded a few times. The chain links TRBV12-5 to TRBJ1-5; D uncertain. V shed 6 bases and J shed 2 bases, with 11 bases lying between them. The CDR3 length is 14 residues. In germline, CDR1 is LGHNT, CDR2 FRNRAP. CDR3: CASGLGRRNQPQHF. DNA of the CDR3: TGTGCTAGTGGCCTCGGAAGGCGCAATCAGCCCCAGCATTTT.

This chain links TRBV28 with TRBJ1-5, with D tentatively TRBD1 (6 bases). The CDR3 is 16 residues long. Trimming stripped 3 bases from V and 6 bases from J, with 18 bases between. Germline loops: CDR1 MDHEN, CDR2 SYDVKM. In DNA, the CDR3 is TGTGCCAGCAGTTTCCGGAGCAGGGGCCGAGGTCAGCCCCAGCATTTT. Protein: CASSFRSRGRGQPQHF.

J is TRBJ2-1 and V is TRBV6-6; 16 bases are a match to TRBD2. CDR3 size: 16 residues. The germline gives CDR1 MNHNY, CDR2 SVGAGI (reference sequence). Trimming at V came to 2 bases and at J to 8 bases, leaving 3 bases not matched to a gene. The CDR3 region has the DNA TGTGCCAGCAGTTACGGGACTAGCGGGAGGGCTTATGAGCAGTTCTTC. The encoded protein is CASSYGTSGRAYEQFF.

The V gene is TRBV6-1, the J gene TRBJ1-5; D is unclear. This CDR3 comprises 11 residues. Trimming stripped 3 bases from V and 8 bases from J, with 5 bases between. Germline-derived CDR1 and CDR2 are MNHNS and SASEGT. CDR3 nucleotide sequence: TGTGCCAGCAGTGACATGAAGCCCCAGCATTTT. The encoded protein is CASSDMKPQHF.

V gene TRBV7-9 combines with J gene TRBJ1-1; D gene unclear. V lost 4 bases and J 1 base, leaving 7 bases between the germline ends. This CDR3 spans 13 amino acids. The germline gives CDR1 SEHNR, CDR2 FQNEAQ (reference sequence). The CDR3 DNA is TGTGCCAGCAGCTCAACAAGGAACACTGAAGCTTTCTTT. Translated: CASSSTRNTEAFF.

The chain employs TRBV28 and TRBJ2-7; the D gene is possibly TRBD1 (6 bases). The V gene lost 5 bases and the J gene lost 6 bases, with 11 bases spanning the gap. The CDR3 is 12 amino acids. Germline CDR1 is MDHEN and CDR2 is SYDVKM. DNA of the CDR3: TGTGCCAGCAGTCGACCAGGGGTCGAGCAGTACTTC. Encoded protein: CASSRPGVEQYF.

A remark on this clone: This same CDR3 is encoded by further DNA sequences in the sample. V gene TRBV25-1 combines with J gene TRBJ1-2; D uncertain. Trimming left V 0 bases short and J 8 bases short, with 7 bases between. The CDR3 consists of 12 residues. CDR1 is MGHDK and CDR2 is SYGVNS in the germline V gene. The CDR3 spells CASSEYGKGYTF. The CDR3 coding sequence is TGTGCCAGCAGTGAATATGGGAAGGGCTACACCTTC.

V and J are TRBV4-1 and TRBJ2-7; 7 nucleotides align to TRBD2. From germline, CDR1 is MGHRA and CDR2 YSYEKL. J gave up 5 bases and V 4 bases, and 14 bases lay outside the gene matches. CDR3 size: 16 residues. The CDR3 protein is CASSRSLGREIDEQYF. The DNA of the CDR3 is TGCGCCAGCAGCCGATCTCTGGGGCGGGAGATAGACGAGCAGTACTTC.

CDR3 sequence reads: CSVVNGANVLTF. CDR3 in DNA: TGCAGCGTTGTAAACGGGGCCAACGTCCTGACTTTC. This sequence joins TRBV29-1 and TRBJ2-6; D uncertain. CDR1 SQVTM and CDR2 ANQGSEA come from the germline V gene. The CDR3 loop spans 12 amino acids. Trimming left V 4 bases short and J 4 bases short, with 5 bases between. Full variable domain (missing parts from reference TRBV29-1 and TRBJ2-6): SAVISQKPSRDICQRGTSLTIQCQVDSQVTMMFWYRQQPGQSLTLIATANQGSEATYESGFVIDKFPISRPNLTFSTLTVSNMSPEDSSIYLCSVVNGANVLTFGAGSRLTVL.

This sequence joins TRBV5-1 and TRBJ2-5; no clear D. This CDR3 has 14 residues. With 4 bases removed from V and 5 bases from J, the gap between germline ends came to 15 bases. Per germline, CDR1 SGHRS and CDR2 YFSETQ. CDR3 sequence: CASSPGVGPETQYF. The CDR3 nucleotides are TGCGCCAGCAGCCCTGGGGTAGGGCCCGAGACCCAGTACTTC.

The table lists this clone with a few counts. The chain combines TRBV9 with TRBJ1-1; D not resolved. The CDR3 sequence is 14 residues long. Per germline, CDR1 SGDLS and CDR2 YYNGEE. V lost 2 bases and J lost 5, with 13 bases in between. Written as DNA, the CDR3 is TGTGCCAGCAGCGTTTCGCCAGACAAGACTGAAGCTTTCTTT. Protein sequence: CASSVSPDKTEAFF.